Each of the 8 T cell receptor beta chains below was sequenced from the same sample in a study of T cells in Graves' hyperthyroidism and ophthalmopathy. TCR beta CDR3 regions were amplified from RNA transcripts. Primed by the HTBI set, a first-round RT-PCR was run on the TCR CDR3. TCRdb called the multiplex PCR reads again in MiXCR, with one record for every CDR3 protein. Of some 770,000 distinct CDR3 sequences listed, about 17% are singletons. The sequencing input was blood. The receptor source for this set is a young man with Graves' hyperthyroidism.

The V call is TRBV19, the J call TRBJ2-1, with 11 positions matching TRBD2. The CDR3 length is 18 residues. The germline CDR1 and CDR2 sequences are LNHDA and SQIVND (reference sequence). V dropped 3 bases and J dropped 4; count of bases not matched to a gene: 11. The CDR3 region has the DNA TGTGCCAGTAGTATGGGACACGGACTAGCGGGTGGTTACAATGAGCAGTTCTTC. It translates to CASSMGHGLAGGYNEQFF.

This clonotype was counted a few times. V gene TRBV20-1 combines with J gene TRBJ2-1, with D possibly TRBD2 on 7 matching bases. The V gene lost 5 bases and the J gene lost 9 bases, with 26 bases spanning the gap. Germline-derived CDR1 and CDR2 are DFQATT and SNEGSKA (reference sequence). The CDR3 contains 16 residues. This CDR3 is CSAQEASGNPGAEQFF. The CDR3 region has the DNA TGCAGTGCTCAGGAGGCGAGCGGGAACCCGGGGGCTGAGCAGTTCTTC.

The chain recombines TRBV27 with TRBJ2-1; no clear D. Germline V gene sequence: CDR1 MNHEY, CDR2 SMNVEV (reference sequence). V dropped 7 bases and J dropped 0 bases, with 10 bases sitting between them. The CDR3 covers 14 residues. The CDR3 here is CASTTQNSYNEQFF. The DNA for the CDR3 is TGTGCCAGCACAACCCAAAACTCCTACAATGAGCAGTTCTTC.

This clonotype was picked up a small number of times. This sequence joins TRBV20-1 and TRBJ2-7; 7 bases map to TRBD1. V shed 4 bases and J 2 bases; nucleotides not matched to a gene: 11. Germline loops: CDR1 DFQATT, CDR2 SNEGSKA (reference sequence). This CDR3 region has 15 residues. CDR3 in DNA: TGCAGTGCTAACCCCACACAGGGGACCACCTACGAGCAGTACTTC. It yields the protein CSANPTQGTTYEQYF.

The table lists this clonotype with a few counts. V is TRBV15 and J is TRBJ2-5; maybe TRBD1 (6 bases). V shed 3 bases and J shed 2 bases, with 10 bases lying between them. The CDR3 is 14 residues long. Germline V gene sequence: CDR1 LNHNV, CDR2 YYDKDF (reference sequence). CDR3 residues: CATSSGDIQETQYF. CDR3 coding DNA: TGTGCCACCAGCAGCGGGGACATTCAAGAGACCCAGTACTTC. Using reference TRBV15 and TRBJ2-5 for the parts outside the CDR3, the full variable domain is DAMVIQNPRYQVTQFGKPVTLSCSQTLNHNVMYWYQQKSSQAPKLLFHYYDKDFNNEADTPDNFQSRRPNTSFCFLDIRSPGLGDTAMYLCATSSGDIQETQYFGPGTRLLVL.

This clonotype has a single count. A much more abundant neighbour one base away suggests this may be a read error. The rearrangement uses TRBV30 and TRBJ1-4; D remains ambiguous. The germline gives CDR1 GTSNPN, CDR2 SVGIG (reference sequence). Trimming pared 3 bases from V and 10 bases from J, leaving 15 bases between. CDR3 length: 13 amino acids. In DNA, the CDR3 is TGTGCCTGGAGAGGACCGCCTTATGGAAAACTGTTTTTT. Translating it yields CAWRGPPYGKLFF.

The chain has TRBV28 and TRBJ1-4; D perhaps matches TRBD1 (5 bases). This CDR3 has 16 amino acids. Germline CDR1 is MDHEN and CDR2 is SYDVKM. The V end was cut by 3 bases, the J end by 2 bases, with 13 bases between. CDR3 in amino acids: CASSFYTGPTNEKLFF. For the CDR3, the DNA is TGTGCCAGCAGTTTTTATACGGGGCCTACTAATGAAAAACTGTTTTTT. Supplemented by reference TRBV28 and TRBJ1-4, the full variable domain reads DVKVTQSSRYLVKRTGEKVFLECVQDMDHENMFWYRQDPGLGLRLIYFSYDVKMKEKGDIPEGYSVSREKKERFSLILESASTNQTSMYLCASSFYTGPTNEKLFFGSGTQLSVL.

The J gene is TRBJ2-3, the V gene TRBV7-3, with a weak D call TRBD1 (5 bases). CDR3 length: 15 amino acids. With 1 base removed from V and 2 bases from J, the gap between germline ends came to 10 bases. Germline assignment: CDR1 SGHTA and CDR2 FQGTGA. DNA of the CDR3: TGTGCCAGCAGCTTAAGTACAGGAGCCACAGATACGCAGTATTTT. Its protein product is CASSLSTGATDTQYF.